Described below is a single TCR beta chain sequence and its context. Source study methods: By means of reference gene primer amplification, nucleated cell counts were estimated. Data came from immunoSEQ multiplex PCR; TCRdb stores just in-frame clones and leaves some out. Clone size and V and J calls were adopted from that table, with D and trimming inferred from the DNA. The sample includes 130,000 to 150,000 clones, 75% to 85% of them seen just once. The data originate from a study of blood T cell repertoires in COVID-19. Study-level background: Sites in the United States, Italy and Spain provided acute and convalescent COVID-19 samples.

This CDR3 spans 16 amino acids. The germline gives CDR1 MNHNY, CDR2 SVGAGI (reference sequence). The V end was cut by 5 bases, the J end by 1 base, with 14 bases between. Material: peripheral blood. The J gene is TRBJ1-4, the V gene TRBV6-6, with D tentatively TRBD1 (5 bases). The receptor was isolated from a man aged 65 to 79 who had recovered from COVID-19. CDR3 bases: TGTGCCAGCAGTCGTACTGGGGGAGGAACTAATGAAAAACTGTTTTTT. Protein product: CASSRTGGGTNEKLFF.